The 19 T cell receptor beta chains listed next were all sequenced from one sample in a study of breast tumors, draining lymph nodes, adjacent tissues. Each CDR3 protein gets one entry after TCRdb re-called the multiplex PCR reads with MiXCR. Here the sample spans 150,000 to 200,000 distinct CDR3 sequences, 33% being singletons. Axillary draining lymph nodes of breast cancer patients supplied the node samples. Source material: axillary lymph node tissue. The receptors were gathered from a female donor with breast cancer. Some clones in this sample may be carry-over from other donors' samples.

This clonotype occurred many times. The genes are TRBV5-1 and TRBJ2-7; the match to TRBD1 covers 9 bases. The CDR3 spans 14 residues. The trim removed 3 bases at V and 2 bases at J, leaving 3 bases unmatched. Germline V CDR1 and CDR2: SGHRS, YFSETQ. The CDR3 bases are TGCGCCAGCAGCTGGACAGGGGATACCTACGAGCAGTACTTC. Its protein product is CASSWTGDTYEQYF.

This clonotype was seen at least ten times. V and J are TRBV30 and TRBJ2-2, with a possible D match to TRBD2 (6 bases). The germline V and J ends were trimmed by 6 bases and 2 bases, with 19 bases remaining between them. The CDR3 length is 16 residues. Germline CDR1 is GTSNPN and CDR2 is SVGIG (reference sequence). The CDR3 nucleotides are TGTGCCTGCCCTCAATCCGGGACTCATAACACCGGGGAGCTGTTTTTT. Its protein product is CACPQSGTHNTGELFF.

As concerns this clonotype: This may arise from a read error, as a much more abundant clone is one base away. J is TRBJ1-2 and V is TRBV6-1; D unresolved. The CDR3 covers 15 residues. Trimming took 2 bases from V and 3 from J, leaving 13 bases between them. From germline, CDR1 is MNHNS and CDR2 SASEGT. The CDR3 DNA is TGTGCCAGCAGTGAATTCCTTCACGAGGACTATGGCTACACCTTC. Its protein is CASSEFLHEDYGYTF.

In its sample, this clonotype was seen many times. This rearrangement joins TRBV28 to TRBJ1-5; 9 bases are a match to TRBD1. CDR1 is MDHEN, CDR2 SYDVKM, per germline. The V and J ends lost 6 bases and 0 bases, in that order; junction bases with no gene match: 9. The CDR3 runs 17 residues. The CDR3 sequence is CASRPLQGQGSNQPQHF. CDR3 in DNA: TGTGCCAGCAGACCCCTACAGGGACAGGGTAGCAATCAGCCCCAGCATTTT.

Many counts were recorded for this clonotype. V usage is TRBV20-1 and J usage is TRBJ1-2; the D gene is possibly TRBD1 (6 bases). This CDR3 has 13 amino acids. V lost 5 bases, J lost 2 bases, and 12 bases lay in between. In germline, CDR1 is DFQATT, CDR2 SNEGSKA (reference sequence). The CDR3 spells CSAVGQSNYGYTF. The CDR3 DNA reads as TGCAGTGCTGTAGGACAGTCGAACTATGGCTACACCTTC.

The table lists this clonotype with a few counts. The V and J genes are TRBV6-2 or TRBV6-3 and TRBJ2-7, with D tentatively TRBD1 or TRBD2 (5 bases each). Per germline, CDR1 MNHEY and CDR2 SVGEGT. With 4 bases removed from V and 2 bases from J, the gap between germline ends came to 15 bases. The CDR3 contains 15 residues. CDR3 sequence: CASSFSPGATYEQYF. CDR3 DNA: TGTGCCAGCAGTTTTTCTCCCGGGGCGACCTACGAGCAGTACTTC.

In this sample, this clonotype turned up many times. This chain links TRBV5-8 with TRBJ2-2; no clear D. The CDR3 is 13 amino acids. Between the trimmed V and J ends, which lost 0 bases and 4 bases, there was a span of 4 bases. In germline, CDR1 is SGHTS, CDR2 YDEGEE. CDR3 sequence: CASSLDSTGELFF. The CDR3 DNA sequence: TGTGCCAGCAGCTTGGACAGCACCGGGGAGCTGTTTTTT. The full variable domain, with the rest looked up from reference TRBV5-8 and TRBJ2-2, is EAGVTQSPTHLIKTRGQQATLRCSPISGHTSVYWYQQALGLGLQFLLWYDEGEERNRGNFPPRFSGRQFPNYSSELNVNALELEDSALYLCASSLDSTGELFFGEGSRLTVL.

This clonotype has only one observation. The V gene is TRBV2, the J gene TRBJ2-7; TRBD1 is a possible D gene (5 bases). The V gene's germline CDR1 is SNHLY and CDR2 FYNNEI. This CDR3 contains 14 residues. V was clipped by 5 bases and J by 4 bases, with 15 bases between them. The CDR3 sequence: CASSPRQSSYEQYF. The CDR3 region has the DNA TGTGCCAGCAGTCCCAGACAGAGTTCATACGAGCAGTACTTC.

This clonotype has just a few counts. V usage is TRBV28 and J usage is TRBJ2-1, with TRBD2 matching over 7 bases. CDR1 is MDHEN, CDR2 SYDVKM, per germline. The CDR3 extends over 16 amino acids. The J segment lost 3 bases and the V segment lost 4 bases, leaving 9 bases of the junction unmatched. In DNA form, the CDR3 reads TGTGCCAGCAGTTCGGGGGGAGCGGGTAACTACAATGAGCAGTTCTTC. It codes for CASSSGGAGNYNEQFF.

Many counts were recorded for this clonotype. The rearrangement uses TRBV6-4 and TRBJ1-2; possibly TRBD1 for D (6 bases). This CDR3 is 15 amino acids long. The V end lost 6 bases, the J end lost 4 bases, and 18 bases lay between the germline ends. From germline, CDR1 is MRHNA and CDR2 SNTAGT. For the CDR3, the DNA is TGTGCCAGCAGACTCATGGACAGTTTAATCTATGGCTACACCTTC. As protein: CASRLMDSLIYGYTF.

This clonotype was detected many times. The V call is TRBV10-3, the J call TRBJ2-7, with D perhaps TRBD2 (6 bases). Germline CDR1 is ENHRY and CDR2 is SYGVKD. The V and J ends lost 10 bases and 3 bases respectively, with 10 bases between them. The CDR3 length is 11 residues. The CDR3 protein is CATGESYEQYF. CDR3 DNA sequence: TGTGCCACGGGAGAGAGCTACGAGCAGTACTTC.

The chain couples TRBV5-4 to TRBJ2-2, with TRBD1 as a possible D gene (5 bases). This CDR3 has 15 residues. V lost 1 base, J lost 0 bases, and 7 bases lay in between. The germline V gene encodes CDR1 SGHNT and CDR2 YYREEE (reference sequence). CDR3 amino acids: CASSLIQANTGELFF. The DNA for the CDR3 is TGTGCCAGCAGCTTGATACAGGCGAACACCGGGGAGCTGTTTTTT.

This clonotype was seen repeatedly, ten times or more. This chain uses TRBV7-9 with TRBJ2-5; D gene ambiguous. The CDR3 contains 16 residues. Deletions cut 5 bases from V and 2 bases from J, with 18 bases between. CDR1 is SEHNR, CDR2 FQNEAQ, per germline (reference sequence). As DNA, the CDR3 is TGTGCCAGCAGCGCCCCAAGCCCGAGCGCGCAAGAGACCCAGTACTTC. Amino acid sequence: CASSAPSPSAQETQYF.

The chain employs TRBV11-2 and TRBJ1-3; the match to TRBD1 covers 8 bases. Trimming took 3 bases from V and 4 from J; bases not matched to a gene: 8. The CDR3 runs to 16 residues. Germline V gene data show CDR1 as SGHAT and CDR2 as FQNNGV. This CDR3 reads CASSFNAGGAGNTIYF. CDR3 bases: TGTGCCAGCAGCTTTAACGCAGGGGGCGCGGGAAACACCATATATTTT. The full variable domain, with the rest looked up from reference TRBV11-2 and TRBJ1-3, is EAGVAQSPRYKIIEKRQSVAFWCNPISGHATLYWYQQILGQGPKLLIQFQNNGVVDDSQLPKDRFSAERLKGVDSTLKIQPAKLEDSAVYLCASSFNAGGAGNTIYFGEGSWLTVV.

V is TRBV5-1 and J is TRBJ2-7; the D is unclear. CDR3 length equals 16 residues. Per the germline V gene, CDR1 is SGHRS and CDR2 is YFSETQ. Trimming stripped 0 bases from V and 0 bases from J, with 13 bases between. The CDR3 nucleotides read TGCGCCAGCAGCTTGGGTGCACCTCCGTGCTCCTACGAGCAGTACTTC. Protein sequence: CASSLGAPPCSYEQYF.

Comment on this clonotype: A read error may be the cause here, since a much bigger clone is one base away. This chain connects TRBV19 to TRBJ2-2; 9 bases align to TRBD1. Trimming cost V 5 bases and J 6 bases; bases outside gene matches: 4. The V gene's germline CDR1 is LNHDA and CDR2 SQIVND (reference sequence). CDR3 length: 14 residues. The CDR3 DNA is TGTGCCAGTAGTTCCTGGACAGGGGCCGGGGAGCTGTTTTTT. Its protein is CASSSWTGAGELFF.

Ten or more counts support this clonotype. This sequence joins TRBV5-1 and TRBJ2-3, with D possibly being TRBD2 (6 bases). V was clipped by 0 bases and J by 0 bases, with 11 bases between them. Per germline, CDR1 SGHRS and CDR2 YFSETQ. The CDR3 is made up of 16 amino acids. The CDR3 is CASSLAIAESTDTQYF. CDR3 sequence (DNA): TGCGCCAGCAGCTTGGCCATAGCGGAGAGCACAGATACGCAGTATTTT.

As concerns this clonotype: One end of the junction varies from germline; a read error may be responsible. The CDR3 nucleotides are TGTGCCAGCAGCTTAGGGGACACCCGGGTGAACATTCAGCACTTC. It translates to CASSLGDTRVNIQHF. The chain joins TRBV7-2 to TRBJ2-4, with TRBD1 as a possible D gene (6 bases). The germline CDR1 and CDR2 sequences are SGHTA and FQGNSA. The CDR3 length is 15 residues.

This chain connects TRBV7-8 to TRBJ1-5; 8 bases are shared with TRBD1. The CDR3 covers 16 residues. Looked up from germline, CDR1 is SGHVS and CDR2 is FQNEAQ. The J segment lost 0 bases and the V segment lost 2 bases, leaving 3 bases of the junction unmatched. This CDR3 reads CASSLRTGTSNQPQHF. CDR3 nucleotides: TGTGCCAGCAGCTTAAGGACAGGGACTAGCAATCAGCCCCAGCATTTT.